This TCR beta chain was obtained from a study of response to subunit inactivated influenza vaccine. Only a few counts were recorded for this clonotype. One entry per CDR3 protein results from TCRdb running MiXCR on the RT-PCR reads. There are approximately 500,000 distinct CDR3 sequences in the sample; under 25% occur only once, and 2.8% lies in the top ten. Unmatched junction bases numbered 8, after V lost 4 bases and J lost 0 bases. From germline, CDR1 is SGHRS and CDR2 YFSETQ. This CDR3 is 16 amino acids long. Another study also made use of these data, one on T cells expressing NK-cell markers. That study reports: Generation of TCR beta cDNA was performed by 5'RACE template switching incorporating UMIs. Whether expanded NKG2C+ T cell clones were HCMV-specific remained unclear.

The sequenced sample was CD4+ T cells sorted from PBMCs, obtained 11 to 12 days after vaccination. This clonotype was obtained from a man aged 50 to 60 who received an inactivated influenza vaccine. This chain connects TRBV5-1 to TRBJ2-5, with TRBD1 identical over 8 bases. CDR3: CASSALAGGHQETQYF. DNA of the CDR3: TGCGCCAGCAGCGCACTAGCAGGGGGCCACCAAGAGACCCAGTACTTC.